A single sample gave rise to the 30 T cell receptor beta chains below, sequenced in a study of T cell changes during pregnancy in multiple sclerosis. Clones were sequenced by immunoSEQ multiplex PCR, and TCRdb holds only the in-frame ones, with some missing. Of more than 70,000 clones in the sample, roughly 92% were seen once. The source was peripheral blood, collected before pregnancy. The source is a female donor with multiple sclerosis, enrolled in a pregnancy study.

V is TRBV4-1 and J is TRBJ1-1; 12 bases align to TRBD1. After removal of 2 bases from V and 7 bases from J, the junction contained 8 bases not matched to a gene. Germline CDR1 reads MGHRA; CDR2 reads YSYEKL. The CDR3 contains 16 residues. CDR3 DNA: TGCGCCAGCAGCCAATGGGACAGGGGGCTATTTCTTGAAGCTTTCTTT. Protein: CASSQWDRGLFLEAFF.

CDR3 sequence (DNA): TGTGCCAGCAGTGTCATTACAGGGGAGCTTGGCTACACCTTC. Amino acids: CASSVITGELGYTF. The chain combines TRBV2 with TRBJ1-2; 7 nucleotides line up with TRBD1. The junction had 9 bases not matched to a gene; V was cut back by 4 bases and J by 7 bases. This CDR3 has 14 amino acids. Looked up from germline, CDR1 is SNHLY and CDR2 is FYNNEI.

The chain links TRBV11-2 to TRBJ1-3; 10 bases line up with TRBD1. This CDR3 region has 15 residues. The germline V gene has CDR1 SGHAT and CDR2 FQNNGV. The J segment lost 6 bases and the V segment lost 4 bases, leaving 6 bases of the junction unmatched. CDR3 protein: CASSSRTGGTNTIYF. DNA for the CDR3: TGTGCCAGCAGCTCGAGGACAGGGGGAACAAACACCATATATTTT.

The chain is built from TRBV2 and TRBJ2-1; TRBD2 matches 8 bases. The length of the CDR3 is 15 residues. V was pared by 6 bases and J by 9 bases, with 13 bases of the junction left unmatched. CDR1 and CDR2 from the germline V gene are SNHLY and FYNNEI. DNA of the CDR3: TGTGCCAGCAGGAGAGAGGGACTAGATATGGGTGAGCAGTTCTTC. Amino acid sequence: CASRREGLDMGEQFF.

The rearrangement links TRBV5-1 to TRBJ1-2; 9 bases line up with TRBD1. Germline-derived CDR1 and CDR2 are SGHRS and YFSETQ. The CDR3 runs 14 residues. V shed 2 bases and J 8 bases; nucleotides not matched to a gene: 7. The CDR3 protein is CASSLSGTGNGYTF. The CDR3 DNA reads TGCGCCAGCAGCTTATCCGGGACAGGGAACGGCTACACCTTC.

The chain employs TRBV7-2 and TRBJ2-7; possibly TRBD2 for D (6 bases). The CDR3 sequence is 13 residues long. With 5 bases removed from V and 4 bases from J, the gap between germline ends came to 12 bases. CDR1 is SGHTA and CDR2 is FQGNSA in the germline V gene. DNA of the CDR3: TGTGCCAGCAGCGAAGGGGCGGGATACGAGCAGTACTTC. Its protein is CASSEGAGYEQYF.

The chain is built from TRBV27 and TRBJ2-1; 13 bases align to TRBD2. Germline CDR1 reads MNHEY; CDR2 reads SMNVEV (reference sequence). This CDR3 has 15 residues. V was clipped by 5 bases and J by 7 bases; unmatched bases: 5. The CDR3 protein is CASSPGTSGKNEQFF. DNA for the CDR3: TGTGCCAGCAGTCCCGGGACTAGCGGGAAAAATGAGCAGTTCTTC.

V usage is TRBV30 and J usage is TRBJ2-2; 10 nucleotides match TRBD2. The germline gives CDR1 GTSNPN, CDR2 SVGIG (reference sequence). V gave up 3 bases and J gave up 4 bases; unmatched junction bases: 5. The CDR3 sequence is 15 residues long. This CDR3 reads CAWRLAGLATGELFF. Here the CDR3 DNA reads TGTGCCTGGAGACTAGCGGGGTTGGCCACCGGGGAGCTGTTTTTT.

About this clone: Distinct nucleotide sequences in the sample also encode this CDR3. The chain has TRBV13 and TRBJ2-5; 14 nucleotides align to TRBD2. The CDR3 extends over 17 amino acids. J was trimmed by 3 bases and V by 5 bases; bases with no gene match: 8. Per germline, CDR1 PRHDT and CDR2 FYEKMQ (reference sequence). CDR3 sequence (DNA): TGTGCCAGCAGCCCGGGACTAGCGGGAGATCGGGAAGAGACCCAGTACTTC. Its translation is CASSPGLAGDREETQYF.

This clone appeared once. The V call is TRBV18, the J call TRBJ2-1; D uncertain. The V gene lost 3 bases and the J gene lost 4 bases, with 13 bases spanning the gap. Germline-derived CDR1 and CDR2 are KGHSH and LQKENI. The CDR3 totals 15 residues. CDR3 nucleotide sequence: TGTGCCAGCTCACCTCTTGAGGAGCCTTACAATGAGCAGTTCTTC. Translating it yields CASSPLEEPYNEQFF.

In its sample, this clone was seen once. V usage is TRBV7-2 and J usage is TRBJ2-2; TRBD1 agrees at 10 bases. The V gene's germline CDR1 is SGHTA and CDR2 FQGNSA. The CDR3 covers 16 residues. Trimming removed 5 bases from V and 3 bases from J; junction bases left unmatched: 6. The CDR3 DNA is TGTGCCAGCAGCAGACGGGACAGGGGAGACACCGGGGAGCTGTTTTTT. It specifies CASSRRDRGDTGELFF.

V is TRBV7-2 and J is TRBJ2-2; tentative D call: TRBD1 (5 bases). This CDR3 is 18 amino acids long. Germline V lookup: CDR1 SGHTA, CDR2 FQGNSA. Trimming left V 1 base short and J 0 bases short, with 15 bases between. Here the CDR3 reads CASSLVLLGLANTGELFF. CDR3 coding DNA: TGTGCCAGCAGCTTAGTGCTATTGGGGCTGGCGAACACCGGGGAGCTGTTTTTT. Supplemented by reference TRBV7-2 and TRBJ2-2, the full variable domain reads GAGVSQSPSNKVTEKGKDVELRCDPISGHTALYWYRQSLGQGLEFLIYFQGNSAPDKSGLPSDRFSAERTGGSVSTLTIQRTQQEDSAVYLCASSLVLLGLANTGELFFGEGSRLTVL.

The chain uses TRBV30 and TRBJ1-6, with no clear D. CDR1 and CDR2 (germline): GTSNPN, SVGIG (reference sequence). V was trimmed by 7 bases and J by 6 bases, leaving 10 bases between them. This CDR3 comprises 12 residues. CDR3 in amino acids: CAFGEPNSPLHF. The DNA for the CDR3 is TGTGCCTTTGGAGAACCTAATTCACCCCTCCACTTT.

The CDR3 protein is CASSLRSQGLTGELFF. In nucleotides, the CDR3 is TGTGCCAGCAGCTTGAGATCGCAGGGGCTCACCGGGGAGCTGTTTTTT. The J gene is TRBJ2-2, the V gene TRBV5-5; perhaps TRBD1 as D (6 bases). CDR3 size: 16 residues. Germline CDR1 and CDR2: SGHKS and YYEKEE (reference sequence). Between the trimmed V and J ends, which lost 1 base and 4 bases, there was a span of 14 bases.

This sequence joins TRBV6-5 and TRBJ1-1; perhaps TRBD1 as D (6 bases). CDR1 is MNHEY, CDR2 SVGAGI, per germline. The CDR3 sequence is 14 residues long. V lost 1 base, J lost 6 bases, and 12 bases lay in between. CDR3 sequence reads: CASSYFQGISEAFF. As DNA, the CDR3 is TGTGCCAGCAGTTACTTCCAGGGGATTTCTGAAGCTTTCTTT.

CDR3 region: CASSQLGGGFTGELFF. CDR3 nucleotides: TGCGCCAGCAGCCAATTGGGTGGAGGCTTCACCGGGGAGCTGTTTTTT. The rearrangement joins TRBV4-3 to TRBJ2-2; TRBD2 is a possible D gene (5 bases). CDR1 is LGHNA, CDR2 YSLEER, per germline. This CDR3 comprises 16 residues. The V and J ends lost 2 bases and 4 bases respectively, with 14 bases between them.

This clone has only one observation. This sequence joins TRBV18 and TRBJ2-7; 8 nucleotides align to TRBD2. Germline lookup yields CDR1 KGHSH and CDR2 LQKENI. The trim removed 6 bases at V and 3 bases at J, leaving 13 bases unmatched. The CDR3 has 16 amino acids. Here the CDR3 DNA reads TGTGCCAGCTCCATGGGACTAGTACGGACCAACTACGAGCAGTACTTC. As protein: CASSMGLVRTNYEQYF. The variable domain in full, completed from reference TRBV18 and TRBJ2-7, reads NAGVMQNPRHLVRRRGQEARLRCSPMKGHSHVYWYRQLPEEGLKFMVYLQKENIIDESGMPKERFSAEFPKEGPSILRIQQVVRGDSAAYFCASSMGLVRTNYEQYFGPGTRLTVT.

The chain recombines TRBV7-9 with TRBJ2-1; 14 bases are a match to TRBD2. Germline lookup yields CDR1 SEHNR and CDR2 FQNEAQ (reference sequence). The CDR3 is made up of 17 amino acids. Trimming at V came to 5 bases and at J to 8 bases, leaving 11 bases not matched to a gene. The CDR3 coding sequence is TGTGCCAGCAGCCTTGGACTAGCGGGAGGAGTCTTCGATGAGCAGTTCTTC. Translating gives CASSLGLAGGVFDEQFF. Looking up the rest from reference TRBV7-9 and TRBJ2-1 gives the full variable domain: DTGVSQNPRHKITKRGQNVTFRCDPISEHNRLYWYRQTLGQGPEFLTYFQNEAQLEKSRLLSDRFSAERPKGSFSTLEIQRTEQGDSAMYLCASSLGLAGGVFDEQFFGPGTRLTVL.

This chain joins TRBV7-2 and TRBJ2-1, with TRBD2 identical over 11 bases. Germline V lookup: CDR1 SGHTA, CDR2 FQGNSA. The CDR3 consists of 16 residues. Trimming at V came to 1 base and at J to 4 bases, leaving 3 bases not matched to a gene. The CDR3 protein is CASSLEGLAAYNEQFF. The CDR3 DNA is TGTGCCAGCAGCTTAGAGGGACTAGCGGCTTACAATGAGCAGTTCTTC.

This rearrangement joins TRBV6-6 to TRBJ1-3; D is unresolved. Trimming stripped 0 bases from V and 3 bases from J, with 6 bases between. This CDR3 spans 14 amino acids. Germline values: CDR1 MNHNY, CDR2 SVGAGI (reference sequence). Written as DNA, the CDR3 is TGTGCCAGCAGTTACTCAGACTTTGGAAACACCATATATTTT. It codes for CASSYSDFGNTIYF.

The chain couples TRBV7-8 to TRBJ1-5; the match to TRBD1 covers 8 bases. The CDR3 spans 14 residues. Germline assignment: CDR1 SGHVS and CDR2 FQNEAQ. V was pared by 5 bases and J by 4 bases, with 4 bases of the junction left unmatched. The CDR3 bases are TGTGCCAGCAGCCACGACAGGGGTAATCAGCCCCAGCATTTT. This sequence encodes CASSHDRGNQPQHF.

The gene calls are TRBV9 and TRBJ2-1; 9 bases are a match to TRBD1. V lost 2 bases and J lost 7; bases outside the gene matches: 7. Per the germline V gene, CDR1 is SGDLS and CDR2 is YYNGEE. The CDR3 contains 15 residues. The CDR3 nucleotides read TGTGCCAGCAGCGTTGGACAGGGGTTAGGGAATGAGCAGTTCTTC. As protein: CASSVGQGLGNEQFF.

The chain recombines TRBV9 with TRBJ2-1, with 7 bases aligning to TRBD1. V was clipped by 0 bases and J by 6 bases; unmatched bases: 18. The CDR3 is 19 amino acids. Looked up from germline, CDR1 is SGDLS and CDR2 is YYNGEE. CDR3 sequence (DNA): TGTGCCAGCAGCGTAGCTACCCAAACCCCGGGACAGCGGTTCAATGAGCAGTTCTTC. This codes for CASSVATQTPGQRFNEQFF.

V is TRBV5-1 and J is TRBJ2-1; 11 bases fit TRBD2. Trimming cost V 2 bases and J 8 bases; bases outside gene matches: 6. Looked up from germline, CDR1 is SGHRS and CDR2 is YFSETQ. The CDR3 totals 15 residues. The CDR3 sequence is CASSLYPGLADEQFF. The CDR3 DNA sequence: TGCGCCAGCAGCTTATACCCGGGACTAGCGGATGAGCAGTTCTTC.

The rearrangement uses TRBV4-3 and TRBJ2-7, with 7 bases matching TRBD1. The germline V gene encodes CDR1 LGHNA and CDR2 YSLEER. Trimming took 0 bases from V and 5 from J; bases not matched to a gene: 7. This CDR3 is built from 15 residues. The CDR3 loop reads CASSQEGQYPHEQYF. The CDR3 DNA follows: TGCGCCAGCAGCCAAGAGGGACAGTACCCCCACGAGCAGTACTTC.

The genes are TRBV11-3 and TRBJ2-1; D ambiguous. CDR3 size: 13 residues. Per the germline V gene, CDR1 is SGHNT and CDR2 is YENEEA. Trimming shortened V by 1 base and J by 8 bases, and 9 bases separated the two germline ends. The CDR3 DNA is TGTGCCAGCAGCTTAGTCTGGCACGATGAGCAGTTCTTC. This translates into CASSLVWHDEQFF.

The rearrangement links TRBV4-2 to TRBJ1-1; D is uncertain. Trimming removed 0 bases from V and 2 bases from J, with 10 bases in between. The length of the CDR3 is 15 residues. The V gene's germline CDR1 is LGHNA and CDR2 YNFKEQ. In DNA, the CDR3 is TGTGCCAGCAGCCAAGATCCGGGTGGCAACACTGAAGCTTTCTTT. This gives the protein CASSQDPGGNTEAFF.

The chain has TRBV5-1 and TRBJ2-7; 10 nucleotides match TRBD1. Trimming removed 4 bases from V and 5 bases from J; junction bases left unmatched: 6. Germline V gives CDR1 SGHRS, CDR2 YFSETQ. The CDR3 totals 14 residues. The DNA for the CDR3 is TGCGCCAGCAGCAGGGGACAGGGGAACCACGAGCAGTACTTC. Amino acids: CASSRGQGNHEQYF.

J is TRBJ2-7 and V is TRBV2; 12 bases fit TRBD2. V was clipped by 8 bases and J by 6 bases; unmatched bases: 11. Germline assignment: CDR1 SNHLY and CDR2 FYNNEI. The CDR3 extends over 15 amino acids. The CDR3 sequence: CASFLLAGGPVEQYF. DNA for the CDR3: TGTGCCAGCTTCTTACTAGCGGGAGGCCCCGTCGAGCAGTACTTC.

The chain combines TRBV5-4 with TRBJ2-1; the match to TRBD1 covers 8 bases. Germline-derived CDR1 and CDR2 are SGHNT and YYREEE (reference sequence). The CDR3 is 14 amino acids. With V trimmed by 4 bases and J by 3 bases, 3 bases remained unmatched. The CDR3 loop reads CASSRDRHYNEQFF. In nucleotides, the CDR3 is TGTGCCAGCAGCCGGGACAGGCACTACAATGAGCAGTTCTTC.